The clone carrying this T cell receptor beta chain was seen a few times. The assay was immunoSEQ multiplex PCR, and TCRdb's table has in-frame clones only and misses some. The sample records 200,000 to 250,000 clones, 84% being singletons. These data are taken from a study of blood T cell repertoires in COVID-19. Sample: peripheral blood. This TCR derives from a woman of 80 years or more with active or convalescent COVID-19.

The CDR3 coding sequence is TGTGCCAGCAGTGAAGCGCAAAGCGGCATCAACTACGAGCAGTACTTC. Encoded protein: CASSEAQSGINYEQYF. V gene TRBV2 combines with J gene TRBJ2-7, with D tentatively TRBD2 (5 bases). CDR3 length: 16 residues. Germline loops: CDR1 SNHLY, CDR2 FYNNEI. V was pared by 0 bases and J by 3 bases, with 15 bases between.